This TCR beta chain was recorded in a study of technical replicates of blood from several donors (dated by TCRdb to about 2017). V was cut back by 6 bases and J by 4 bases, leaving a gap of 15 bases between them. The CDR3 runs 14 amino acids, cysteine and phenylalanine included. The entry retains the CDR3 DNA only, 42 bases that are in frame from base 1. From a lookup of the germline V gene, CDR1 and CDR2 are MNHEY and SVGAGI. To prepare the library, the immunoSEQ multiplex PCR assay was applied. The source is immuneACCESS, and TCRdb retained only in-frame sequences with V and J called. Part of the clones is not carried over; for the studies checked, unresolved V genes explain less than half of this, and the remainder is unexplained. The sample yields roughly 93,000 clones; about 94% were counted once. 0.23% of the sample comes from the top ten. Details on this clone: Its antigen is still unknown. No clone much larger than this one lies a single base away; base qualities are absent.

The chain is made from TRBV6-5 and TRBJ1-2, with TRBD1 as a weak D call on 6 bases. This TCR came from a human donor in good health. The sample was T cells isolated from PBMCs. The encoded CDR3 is CASSERDISYGYTF. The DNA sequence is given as TGTGCCAGCAGCGAGCGGGACATTTCCTATGGCTACACCTTC.